This T cell receptor (beta chain) emerged from a study of beta chain features in type 1 diabetes. Study-level results: TCRB rearrangement may or may not be influenced by HLA type; here this remained unresolved. Junctions at VDJ sites from type 1 diabetes patients had fewer insertions and more deletions. Moderate yet significant TCRB CDR3 shortening was seen in Type 1 diabetes patients in all four CD4+ subsets. Healthy donors had naive, central memory and Treg TCRB repertoires that appeared less similar than those seen among patients.

Expressed TCRB transcripts were sequenced, since all the RNA that had been isolated was reverse transcribed. Assay: immunoSEQ multiplex PCR; the TCRdb copy retains only in-frame clones and omits some. The sample lists 500,000 to 850,000 clones; 11% to 15% were seen once. This clone came up a few times. Its specificity is not known. This CDR3 has 14 residues. Germline V CDR1 and CDR2: SNHLY, FYNNEI. The V end was cut by 6 bases, the J end by 0 bases, with 8 bases between. The chain links TRBV2 to TRBJ1-4; perhaps TRBD1 as D (6 bases). The material sequenced was naive CD4+ T cells from blood. The receptor comes from a man younger than 35 with type 1 diabetes. CDR3 DNA sequence: TGTGCCAGCAGGGACAGATCAACTAATGAAAAACTGTTTTTT. Residues: CASRDRSTNEKLFF.